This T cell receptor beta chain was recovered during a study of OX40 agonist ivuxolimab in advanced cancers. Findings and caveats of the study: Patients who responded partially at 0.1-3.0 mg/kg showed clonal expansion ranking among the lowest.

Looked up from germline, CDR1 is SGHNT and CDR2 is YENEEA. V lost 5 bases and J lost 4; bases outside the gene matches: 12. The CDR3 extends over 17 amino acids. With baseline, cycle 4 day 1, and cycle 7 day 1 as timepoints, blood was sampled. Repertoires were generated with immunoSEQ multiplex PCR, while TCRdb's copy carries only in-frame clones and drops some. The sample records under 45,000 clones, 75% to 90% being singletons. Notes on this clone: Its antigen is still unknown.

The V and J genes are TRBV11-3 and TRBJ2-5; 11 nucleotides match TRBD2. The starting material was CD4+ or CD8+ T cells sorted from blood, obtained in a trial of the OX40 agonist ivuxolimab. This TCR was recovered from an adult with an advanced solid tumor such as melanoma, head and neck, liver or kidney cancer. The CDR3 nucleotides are TGTGCCAGCAGCCCCTTGGTACTAGCGGGAGAGGTAGAGACCCAGTACTTC. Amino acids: CASSPLVLAGEVETQYF. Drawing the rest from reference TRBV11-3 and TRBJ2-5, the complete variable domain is EAGVVQSPRYKIIEKKQPVAFWCNPISGHNTLYWYLQNLGQGPELLIRYENEEAVDDSQLPKDRFSAERLKGVDSTLKIQPAELGDSAVYLCASSPLVLAGEVETQYFGPGTRLLVL.